Listed here are 23 T cell receptor beta chains from one sample, sequenced in a study of blood T cell repertoires in COVID-19. This table comes from immunoSEQ multiplex PCR, and its TCRdb copy is limited to in-frame clones, with some not included. This sample has a few hundred thousand clones; roughly nine tenths occur once, and the top ten carry 4% to 5%. Input material: peripheral blood. These receptors were taken from a woman aged 40 to 50 who had recovered from COVID-19.

This chain connects TRBV6-5 to TRBJ1-1; 9 bases are a match to TRBD1. This CDR3 contains 15 residues. Germline trimming cut 7 bases from V and 1 base from J; bases unmatched to any gene: 7. The germline CDR1 and CDR2 sequences are MNHEY and SVGAGI. In nucleotides, the CDR3 is TGTGCCAGCACCTCGGGGGGACAGGGGAACACTGAAGCTTTCTTT. Protein sequence: CASTSGGQGNTEAFF.

The J gene is TRBJ2-1, the V gene TRBV7-2, with 11 bases fitting TRBD2. Germline V CDR1 and CDR2: SGHTA, FQGNSA. Trimming cost V 0 bases and J 10 bases; bases outside gene matches: 8. The CDR3 contains 16 residues. The CDR3, as DNA: TGTGCCAGCAGCTTAGCTCGGGCTAGCGGGGGGTACGAGCAGTTCTTC. This translates into CASSLARASGGYEQFF.

This chain joins TRBV24-1 and TRBJ1-2; 10 nucleotides line up with TRBD1. With V trimmed by 3 bases and J by 8 bases, 5 bases remained unmatched. There are 14 residues in the CDR3. The germline gives CDR1 KGHDR, CDR2 SFDVKD. CDR3 sequence reads: CATSDAGQGGGYTF. The DNA for the CDR3 is TGTGCCACCAGTGATGCCGGACAGGGGGGAGGCTACACCTTC.

This CDR3 reads CASIQGNTGELFF. The DNA of the CDR3 is TGTGCCAGCATACAGGGGAACACCGGGGAGCTGTTTTTT. This chain uses TRBV25-1 with TRBJ2-2, with D maybe TRBD1 (6 bases). Germline V lookup: CDR1 MGHDK, CDR2 SYGVNS. The ends were cut back, 7 bases at V and 1 base at J, with 7 bases in the middle. The length of the CDR3 is 13 residues.

This chain joins TRBV5-4 and TRBJ1-2, with TRBD1 as a possible D gene (5 bases). Germline assignment: CDR1 SGHNT and CDR2 YYREEE (reference sequence). This CDR3 has 15 amino acids. Trimming shortened V by 3 bases and J by 0 bases, and 12 bases separated the two germline ends. The CDR3 bases are TGTGCCAGCAGCTCCCCAGGACACCCTAACTATGGCTACACCTTC. Translation: CASSSPGHPNYGYTF.

The chain employs TRBV28 and TRBJ2-7; a weak D match, TRBD1 (6 bases). This CDR3 comprises 14 residues. V was pared by 3 bases and J by 4 bases, with 13 bases between. Germline loops: CDR1 MDHEN, CDR2 SYDVKM. The CDR3 DNA sequence: TGTGCCAGCAGTTTTGGGGGCTCTAGGTACGAGCAGTACTTC. Translation gives CASSFGGSRYEQYF. Based on the CDR3 plus reference TRBV28 and TRBJ2-7, the full variable domain is DVKVTQSSRYLVKRTGEKVFLECVQDMDHENMFWYRQDPGLGLRLIYFSYDVKMKEKGDIPEGYSVSREKKERFSLILESASTNQTSMYLCASSFGGSRYEQYFGPGTRLTVT.

The rearrangement joins TRBV27 to TRBJ1-2; the D gene is possibly TRBD1 (5 bases). The CDR3 is made up of 15 amino acids. Trimming removed 6 bases at V and 2 bases at J, with 16 bases between. Germline assignment: CDR1 MNHEY and CDR2 SMNVEV (reference sequence). In DNA form, the CDR3 reads TGTGCCAGCAGCCCCCGCGCGACAGAAAACTATGGCTACACCTTC. This encodes CASSPRATENYGYTF.

The J gene is TRBJ2-5, the V gene TRBV29-1; 10 nucleotides align to TRBD2. Trimming at V came to 5 bases and at J to 5 bases, leaving 8 bases not matched to a gene. CDR3 length: 14 residues. Germline values: CDR1 SQVTM, CDR2 ANQGSEA. This CDR3 is CSVSPLAGEETQYF. The CDR3 nucleotides are TGCAGCGTTTCCCCCCTAGCGGGAGAGGAGACCCAGTACTTC. The variable domain in full, with the rest retrieved from reference TRBV29-1 and TRBJ2-5, is SAVISQKPSRDICQRGTSLTIQCQVDSQVTMMFWYRQQPGQSLTLIATANQGSEATYESGFVIDKFPISRPNLTFSTLTVSNMSPEDSSIYLCSVSPLAGEETQYFGPGTRLLVL.

This chain uses TRBV5-1 with TRBJ2-2, with a weak D call TRBD2 (5 bases). The germline gives CDR1 SGHRS, CDR2 YFSETQ. Trimming left V 8 bases short and J 1 base short, with 12 bases between. The CDR3 loop spans 14 amino acids. DNA of the CDR3: TGCGCCAGGTTCGGACTTCTGAACACCGGGGAGCTGTTTTTT. Protein: CARFGLLNTGELFF.

The chain links TRBV24-1 to TRBJ2-1; 9 bases fit TRBD1. The germline V gene has CDR1 KGHDR and CDR2 SFDVKD. The V segment lost 4 bases and the J segment 6 bases; nucleotides outside the gene matches: 9. This CDR3 comprises 16 residues. This CDR3 reads CATSDSGTGLSNEQFF. CDR3 DNA: TGTGCCACCAGTGACTCCGGGACAGGGTTGAGCAATGAGCAGTTCTTC.

The genes are TRBV25-1 and TRBJ1-1, with D perhaps TRBD1 (5 bases). The CDR3 contains 14 residues. V was pared by 4 bases and J by 5 bases, with 14 bases between. Germline lookup yields CDR1 MGHDK and CDR2 SYGVNS. The CDR3 sequence is CASSAIGVGTEAFF. CDR3 coding DNA: TGTGCCAGCAGTGCTATAGGGGTAGGGACTGAAGCTTTCTTT.

The chain joins TRBV29-1 to TRBJ2-3; 8 nucleotides line up with TRBD1. The CDR3 extends over 11 amino acids. The J segment lost 8 bases and the V segment lost 5 bases, leaving 3 bases of the junction unmatched. CDR1 and CDR2 from the germline V gene are SQVTM and ANQGSEA. Here the CDR3 reads CSVLDRVTQYF. The CDR3 DNA sequence: TGCAGCGTTTTGGACAGGGTTACGCAGTATTTT.

Written as DNA, the CDR3 is TGTGCCAGCGAATACCTGATCGGACAGGGACCCGGGGGGCAGTTCTTC. This codes for CASEYLIGQGPGGQFF. The V and J genes are TRBV28 and TRBJ2-1; 8 bases match TRBD1. CDR3 size: 16 residues. Germline CDR1 is MDHEN and CDR2 is SYDVKM. After removal of 8 bases from V and 12 bases from J, the junction contained 21 bases not matched to a gene.

The chain combines TRBV24-1 with TRBJ2-1; TRBD2 matches 7 bases. Trimming took 3 bases from V and 8 from J; bases not matched to a gene: 6. The germline V gene encodes CDR1 KGHDR and CDR2 SFDVKD. The CDR3 extends over 14 amino acids. This chain's CDR3 is CATSDGLESDEQFF. CDR3 sequence (DNA): TGTGCCACCAGTGATGGACTAGAGAGTGATGAGCAGTTCTTC.

The rearrangement joins TRBV12-3 or TRBV12-4 to TRBJ1-2, with D uncertain. V was pared by 5 bases and J by 5 bases, with 9 bases between. This CDR3 region has 12 residues. CDR3 loop: CASSLDNYGYTF. DNA of the CDR3: TGTGCCAGCAGTCTAGACAATTATGGCTACACCTTC.

The V and J genes are TRBV5-4 and TRBJ1-4, with 7 bases identical to TRBD1. This CDR3 has 15 amino acids. J was trimmed by 7 bases and V by 0 bases; bases with no gene match: 6. Germline CDR1 and CDR2: SGHNT and YYREEE (reference sequence). CDR3 DNA: TGTGCCAGCAGCTTGGCCGGAGGGGGCGGTGAAAAACTGTTTTTT. It is translated as CASSLAGGGGEKLFF.

The chain carries TRBV9 and TRBJ2-1, with 10 bases that match TRBD2. V lost 4 bases, J lost 3 bases, and 4 bases stayed unmatched. CDR1 and CDR2 from the germline V gene are SGDLS and YYNGEE. The CDR3 length is 15 residues. The CDR3 nucleotides read TGTGCCAGCAGCCAGGGACTAGCGTACTACAATGAGCAGTTCTTC. It specifies CASSQGLAYYNEQFF.

The CDR3 DNA is TGTGCCAGCAGTCCCACAGCGACAGTCCCCTCATATGGCTACACCTTC. The encoded protein is CASSPTATVPSYGYTF. The chain is built from TRBV27 and TRBJ1-2; weak D call: TRBD1 (5 bases). V was clipped by 5 bases and J by 5 bases, with 21 bases between them. The germline CDR1 and CDR2 sequences are MNHEY and SMNVEV (reference sequence). This CDR3 spans 16 amino acids.

The chain uses TRBV7-6 and TRBJ2-3, with 11 positions matching TRBD2. This CDR3 region has 17 residues. The trim removed 1 base at V and 2 bases at J, leaving 5 bases unmatched. The germline gives CDR1 SGHVS, CDR2 FNYEAQ. The CDR3 reads CASSLGGTSGNTDTQYF. DNA for the CDR3: TGTGCCAGCAGCTTAGGTGGGACTAGCGGTAACACAGATACGCAGTATTTT. Filled out from reference TRBV7-6 and TRBJ2-3, the complete variable domain reads GAGVSQSPRYKVTKRGQDVALRCDPISGHVSLYWYRQALGQGPEFLTYFNYEAQQDKSGLPNDRFSAERPEGSISTLTIQRTEQRDSAMYRCASSLGGTSGNTDTQYFGPGTRLTVL.

The chain has TRBV6-6 and TRBJ2-5, with D maybe TRBD2 (5 bases). The CDR3 has 14 amino acids. Germline CDR1 and CDR2: MNHNY and SVGAGI (reference sequence). V was shortened by 6 bases and J by 2 bases, with 13 bases between the two germline ends. CDR3 region: CASRRSGEQETQYF. CDR3 nucleotides: TGTGCCAGCAGACGAAGCGGTGAACAAGAGACCCAGTACTTC.

This chain links TRBV12-5 with TRBJ2-2, with D uncertain. The CDR3 runs 13 residues. Deletions cut 2 bases from V and 4 bases from J, with 5 bases between. CDR1 and CDR2 (germline): LGHNT, FRNRAP. As DNA, the CDR3 is TGTGCTAGTGGTTTGTGGGCCACCGGGGAGCTGTTTTTT. This sequence encodes CASGLWATGELFF.

The rearrangement uses TRBV5-5 and TRBJ2-7; TRBD1 might be the D (6 bases). CDR1 and CDR2 from the germline V gene are SGHKS and YYEKEE (reference sequence). The ends were cut back, 10 bases at V and 1 base at J, with 18 bases in the middle. The CDR3 has 14 residues. The CDR3 sequence: CASGDQGISYEQYF. CDR3 in DNA: TGTGCCTCCGGGGACCAGGGGATTTCCTACGAGCAGTACTTC.

The V call is TRBV2, the J call TRBJ1-4; possible D gene TRBD1, 5 bases. Germline loops: CDR1 SNHLY, CDR2 FYNNEI. CDR3 length equals 16 residues. V lost 0 bases and J lost 7, with 15 bases in between. The chain's CDR3 is CASSEAMGGDGEKLFF. CDR3 nucleotides: TGTGCCAGCAGTGAAGCGATGGGAGGGGACGGTGAAAAACTGTTTTTT. Together with reference TRBV2 and TRBJ1-4, the CDR3 gives the full variable domain: EPEVTQTPSHQVTQMGQEVILRCVPISNHLYFYWYRQILGQKVEFLVSFYNNEISEKSEIFDDQFSVERPDGSNFTLKIRSTKLEDSAMYFCASSEAMGGDGEKLFFGSGTQLSVL.